The 30 T cell receptor beta chains reported below all come from one sample, sequenced in a study of CD8+CD57+ T cells in acquired aplastic anemia. Genomic DNA templated the TCR beta VDJ and CDR3 profiling. Using its own MiXCR run on the reads, TCRdb lists one record per CDR3 protein. The data hold 400,000 to 450,000 distinct CDR3 sequences, with 55% to 70% observed a single time. Sequencing used sorted CD4+, CD8+, or CD8+CD57+ T cells (not recorded which) from PBMCs. These receptors were taken from a human donor in good health, serving as a control.

A note on this clonotype: One junction end does not reproduce the germline sequence, and a read error may be involved. CDR3 bases: TGTGCCACCAGTGCGGCTCGGGAGCAGACAAAGTATTTC. This translates into CATSAAREQTKYF. The chain employs TRBV24-1 and TRBJ2-5; D perhaps matches TRBD2 (6 bases). The CDR3 is 13 amino acids. The germline gives CDR1 KGHDR, CDR2 SFDVKD.

This CDR3 reads CASSQRTGATEAFF. CDR3 DNA sequence: TGTGCCAGCAGCCAAAGGACAGGGGCCACTGAAGCTTTCTTT. This chain connects TRBV2 to TRBJ1-1; 9 bases are a match to TRBD1. Germline lookup yields CDR1 SNHLY and CDR2 FYNNEI. Trimming cost V 6 bases and J 4 bases; bases outside gene matches: 6. The CDR3 consists of 14 residues.

The chain combines TRBV7-9 with TRBJ2-3, with TRBD2 identical over 13 bases. This CDR3 has 17 residues. V dropped 5 bases and J dropped 4; count of bases not matched to a gene: 9. The germline V gene has CDR1 SEHNR and CDR2 FQNEAQ (reference sequence). DNA of the CDR3: TGTGCCAGCAGCCCGCGTACTAGCGGGGGGGGGCCAGATACGCAGTATTTT. Its protein product is CASSPRTSGGGPDTQYF.

The chain joins TRBV2 to TRBJ2-7; 9 bases agree with TRBD2. The V gene end was trimmed by 6 bases and the J gene end by 2 bases; junction bases not matched to a gene: 5. Germline V gene data show CDR1 as SNHLY and CDR2 as FYNNEI. The CDR3 has 14 amino acids. The CDR3 protein is CASRRAGGAYEQYF. As DNA, the CDR3 is TGTGCCAGCAGGCGCGCGGGGGGGGCCTACGAGCAGTACTTC.

A few counts support this clonotype. The chain couples TRBV29-1 to TRBJ1-5; D is ambiguous. The CDR3 extends over 13 amino acids. Germline V gene lookup returns CDR1 SQVTM and CDR2 ANQGSEA. V was shortened by 3 bases and J by 6 bases, with 12 bases between the two germline ends. The CDR3 nucleotides read TGCAGCGTTGAGGAGGGTGGCGGTCAGCCCCAGCATTTT. Translating it yields CSVEEGGGQPQHF.

This clonotype was picked up many times. The chain has TRBV6-4 and TRBJ2-6; D remains ambiguous. The CDR3 contains 14 residues. V lost 4 bases to trimming and J lost 0 bases, with 4 bases between them. The germline V gene encodes CDR1 MRHNA and CDR2 SNTAGT. CDR3 coding DNA: TGTGCCAGCAGTGCGGTCTCTGGGGCCAACGTCCTGACTTTC. Its translation is CASSAVSGANVLTF.

This clonotype has a handful of counts. This chain links TRBV20-1 with TRBJ1-2; D may be TRBD1 (5 bases). V was shortened by 6 bases and J by 7 bases, with 18 bases between the two germline ends. This CDR3 is 13 amino acids long. The germline V gene encodes CDR1 DFQATT and CDR2 SNEGSKA (reference sequence). For the CDR3, the DNA is TGCAGTGCACTTAAAGACAGATTCTGTGGCTACACCTTC. This translates into CSALKDRFCGYTF.

Concerning this clonotype itself: One end of the junction fails to match germline, which may point to a read error. This chain connects TRBV20-1 to TRBJ2-7; 9 bases are shared with TRBD1. CDR1 is DFQATT and CDR2 is SNEGSKA in the germline V gene (reference sequence). The CDR3 runs to 15 residues. This CDR3 reads CGARDPGQGLYEQYF. In DNA form, the CDR3 reads TGCGGTGCTAGGGACCCGGGACAGGGTCTGTACGAGCAGTACTTC.

This clonotype has just one count. The DNA is left out, because the CDR3 cannot be placed on it with certainty; the CDR3 is given as TCRdb lists it. The chain joins TRBV7-9 to TRBJ1-2; the table's D gene call, TRBD1, was not cross checked with the DNA. With termini counted, the CDR3 has 15 amino acids. CDR1 and CDR2 from the germline V gene are SEHNR and FQNEAQ (reference sequence). CDR3 residues: CASSFNICSARDRTF.

This clonotype has just a few counts. This sequence joins TRBV20-1 and TRBJ2-7, with D possibly called TRBD1 or TRBD2 (5 bases each). This CDR3 is 13 amino acids long. The V gene lost 1 base and the J gene lost 6 bases, with 13 bases spanning the gap. Germline CDR1 DFQATT, CDR2 SNEGSKA (reference sequence). The CDR3 DNA reads as TGCAGTGCTAGAGGTTCAATGGGGGTCGAGCAGTACTTC. Translated, it gives CSARGSMGVEQYF.

As to this clonotype: The CDR3 carries no conserved terminal phenylalanine or tryptophan, so it likely arises from a read error. The DNA is left out, because the CDR3 cannot be placed on it with certainty; the CDR3 is given as TCRdb lists it. This chain links TRBV9 with TRBJ2-5; TRBD2 was called by the table and not checked on the DNA. Looked up from germline, CDR1 is SGDLS and CDR2 is YYNGEE. The CDR3 region is 8 residues in length, termini included. The CDR3 loop reads CASSAQGS.

A remark on this clonotype: This clone may be a read error of a much larger clone one base away. The genes are TRBV6-6 and TRBJ2-5; TRBD2 aligns across 12 bases. Per germline, CDR1 MNHNY and CDR2 SVGAGI (reference sequence). CDR3 length: 16 amino acids. This CDR3 is CARRNLAGGPQETQYF. The CDR3 coding sequence is TGTGCCCGCAGAAACCTAGCGGGGGGGCCCCAAGAGACCCAGTACTTC.

This chain joins TRBV24-1 and TRBJ2-7; 11 bases are a match to TRBD1. The CDR3 consists of 18 residues. V lost 5 bases and J lost 1; bases outside the gene matches: 12. Looked up from germline, CDR1 is KGHDR and CDR2 is SFDVKD. The DNA for the CDR3 is TGTGCCACCAGTGGCCCATGGACAGGGGGCGGGGTATCCTACGAGCAGTACTTC. Protein sequence: CATSGPWTGGGVSYEQYF.

About this clonotype itself: The final CDR3 position lacks the conserved phenylalanine or tryptophan, pointing to a likely read error. It is unclear where the CDR3 begins or ends on the DNA, so no DNA is shown, and the CDR3 is as TCRdb lists it. The rearrangement uses TRBV10-3 and TRBJ1-2; TRBD1 is taken as the D call from the table, unchecked against the DNA. Germline V gene lookup returns CDR1 ENHRY and CDR2 SYGVKD. The CDR3 has 17 residues if both end residues are counted. The chain's CDR3 is CAISEAGCYGNTFGSGT.

CDR3 coding DNA: TGTGCCAGCAGCAACCCGACCGGGACAGGGACGCACGAGCAGTACTTC. Translation: CASSNPTGTGTHEQYF. V usage is TRBV7-9 and J usage is TRBJ2-7; TRBD1 agrees at 9 bases. Germline CDR1 SEHNR, CDR2 FQNEAQ (reference sequence). The CDR3 is made up of 16 amino acids. The V gene end was trimmed by 5 bases and the J gene end by 5 bases; junction bases not matched to a gene: 13.

The rearrangement joins TRBV24-1 to TRBJ2-2; no clear D. V dropped 5 bases and J dropped 4 bases, with 1 base sitting between them. CDR3 size: 11 residues. The germline gives CDR1 KGHDR, CDR2 SFDVKD. This chain's CDR3 is CATSATGELFF. The CDR3 DNA sequence: TGTGCCACCAGTGCCACCGGGGAGCTGTTTTTT.

This chain uses TRBV7-3 with TRBJ2-5, with D unresolved. Trimming shortened V by 4 bases and J by 11 bases, and 17 bases separated the two germline ends. Per the germline V gene, CDR1 is SGHTA and CDR2 is FQGTGA. This CDR3 spans 13 amino acids. The CDR3 is CASSSKPDEEQYF. The DNA of the CDR3 is TGTGCCAGCAGCTCCAAACCCGACGAGGAGCAGTACTTC.

The rearrangement joins TRBV7-9 to TRBJ2-7, with a possible D match to TRBD1 (5 bases). V lost 3 bases and J lost 7, with 16 bases in between. The CDR3 is 14 amino acids. Germline loops: CDR1 SEHNR, CDR2 FQNEAQ (reference sequence). CDR3 nucleotide sequence: TGTGCCAGCAGCTTTGGTGACAGCTATTCAGAGCAGTACTTC. This encodes CASSFGDSYSEQYF. Complete variable domain (other parts from reference TRBV7-9 and TRBJ2-7): DTGVSQNPRHKITKRGQNVTFRCDPISEHNRLYWYRQTLGQGPEFLTYFQNEAQLEKSRLLSDRFSAERPKGSFSTLEIQRTEQGDSAMYLCASSFGDSYSEQYFGPGTRLTVT.

This clonotype showed up many times. This chain uses TRBV11-3 with TRBJ2-1; maybe TRBD2 (6 bases). Trimming stripped 5 bases from V and 4 bases from J, with 18 bases between. Germline CDR1 reads SGHNT; CDR2 reads YENEEA. The CDR3 consists of 16 residues. This chain's CDR3 is CASSPGSSSGYNEQFF. As DNA, the CDR3 is TGTGCCAGCAGCCCAGGCTCTAGTAGCGGATACAATGAGCAGTTCTTC.

This clonotype was seen repeatedly, ten times or more. The chain has TRBV6-5 and TRBJ2-7; TRBD2 agrees at 8 bases. The trim removed 8 bases at V and 4 bases at J, leaving 10 bases unmatched. The CDR3 spans 14 residues. CDR1 MNHEY and CDR2 SVGAGI come from the germline V gene. The CDR3 protein is CASSGGGASYEQYF. The CDR3 DNA reads TGTGCCAGCTCCGGGGGGGGGGCTTCTTACGAGCAGTACTTC.

The chain links TRBV9 to TRBJ1-1; D uncertain. This CDR3 contains 17 residues. Trimming left V 0 bases short and J 0 bases short, with 15 bases between. The germline V gene has CDR1 SGDLS and CDR2 YYNGEE. DNA of the CDR3: TGTGCCAGCAGCGTAGAGGACTATCCCCTGGTGAACACTGAAGCTTTCTTT. Amino acid sequence: CASSVEDYPLVNTEAFF.

This clonotype showed up many times. The chain carries TRBV19 and TRBJ2-4; D may correspond to TRBD1 or TRBD2 (6 bases each). CDR1 is LNHDA and CDR2 is SQIVND in the germline V gene (reference sequence). V lost 10 bases and J lost 8, with 18 bases in between. The CDR3 covers 13 residues. CDR3 sequence: CATRPSGADIQYF. The CDR3 coding sequence is TGTGCCACCAGGCCCTCGGGGGCAGACATTCAGTACTTC.

This clonotype was detected only a few times. The rearrangement uses TRBV29-1 and TRBJ1-6; TRBD1 matches 8 bases. In germline, CDR1 is SQVTM, CDR2 ANQGSEA. The V and J ends lost 7 bases and 8 bases, in that order; junction bases with no gene match: 7. The CDR3 loop spans 13 amino acids. CDR3 DNA sequence: TGCAGCGCCGGGGACAGGTACGATTCACCCCTCCACTTT. Amino acids: CSAGDRYDSPLHF.

The rearrangement links TRBV10-2 to TRBJ2-7; TRBD2 aligns across 7 bases. CDR3 size: 15 residues. Germline V gives CDR1 WSHSY, CDR2 SAAADI. V trimming: 7 bases; J trimming: 2 bases; junction bases outside the gene matches: 11. The CDR3 DNA is TGCGCCAGCAAGAGAAGCGGGGCTGTTCCCTACGAGCAGTACTTC. As protein: CASKRSGAVPYEQYF.

Of note for this clonotype: The DNA is omitted, as the CDR3 cannot be located on it reliably, and the CDR3 follows TCRdb's listing. This chain joins TRBV7-2 and TRBJ1-2. The CDR3 is 14 amino acids long, termini counted. The germline gives CDR1 SGHTA, CDR2 FQGNSA. CDR3 sequence reads: CASSFSYEQYFEPF.

V and J are TRBV7-8 and TRBJ2-7; the D gene is possibly TRBD1 (6 bases). The V gene's germline CDR1 is SGHVS and CDR2 FQNEAQ. The V gene lost 5 bases and the J gene lost 5 bases, with 19 bases spanning the gap. This CDR3 is built from 15 residues. CDR3 nucleotides: TGTGCCAGCAGCACAGGGACCGGCCTCACCGACGAGCAGTACTTC. Translation: CASSTGTGLTDEQYF.

The chain has TRBV11-2 and TRBJ2-7; D is perhaps TRBD2 (6 bases). This CDR3 region has 14 residues. Deletions cut 11 bases from V and 2 bases from J, with 19 bases between. Germline CDR1 reads SGHAT; CDR2 reads FQNNGV. Written as DNA, the CDR3 is TGTGCCTCCGGGGGTGACACTGAAGCCTACGAGCAGTACTTC. This gives the protein CASGGDTEAYEQYF.

V and J are TRBV9 and TRBJ2-7; TRBD1 aligns across 9 bases. Germline trimming cut 5 bases from V and 3 bases from J; bases unmatched to any gene: 9. This CDR3 has 15 amino acids. CDR1 is SGDLS and CDR2 is YYNGEE in the germline V gene. The CDR3 reads CASSGSGTGLYEQYF. The CDR3 DNA sequence: TGTGCCAGCAGTGGATCCGGGACAGGGCTCTACGAGCAGTACTTC.

This clonotype appeared once. The chain recombines TRBV5-5 with TRBJ1-2; no clear D gene. The CDR3 spans 14 residues. Per germline, CDR1 SGHKS and CDR2 YYEKEE (reference sequence). The V and J ends lost 3 bases and 3 bases respectively, with 12 bases between them. As DNA, the CDR3 is TGTGCCAGCAGCTCATATCGGAGCCACTATGGCTACACCTTC. This translates into CASSSYRSHYGYTF. Filled out from reference TRBV5-5 and TRBJ1-2, the complete variable domain reads DAGVTQSPTHLIKTRGQQVTLRCSPISGHKSVSWYQQVLGQGPQFIFQYYEKEERGRGNFPDRFSARQFPNYSSELNVNALLLGDSALYLCASSSYRSHYGYTFGSGTRLTVV.

V is TRBV7-2 and J is TRBJ1-1, with D possibly being TRBD1 (6 bases). V was shortened by 5 bases and J by 8 bases, with 9 bases between the two germline ends. This CDR3 has 11 amino acids. Germline CDR1 SGHTA, CDR2 FQGNSA. This CDR3 reads CASSLRGEAFF. DNA of the CDR3: TGTGCCAGCAGCCTCAGGGGAGAAGCTTTCTTT.